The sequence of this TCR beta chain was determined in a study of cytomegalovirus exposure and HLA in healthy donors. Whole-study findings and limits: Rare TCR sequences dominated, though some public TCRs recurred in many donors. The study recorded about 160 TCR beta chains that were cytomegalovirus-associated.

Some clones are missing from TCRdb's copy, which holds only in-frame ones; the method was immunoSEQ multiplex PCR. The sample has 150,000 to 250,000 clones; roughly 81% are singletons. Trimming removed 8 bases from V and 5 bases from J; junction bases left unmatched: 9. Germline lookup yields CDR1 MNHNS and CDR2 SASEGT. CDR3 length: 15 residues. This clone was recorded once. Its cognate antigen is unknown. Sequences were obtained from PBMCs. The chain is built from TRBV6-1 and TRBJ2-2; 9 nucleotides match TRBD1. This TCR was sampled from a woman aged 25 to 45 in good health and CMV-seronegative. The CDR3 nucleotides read TGTGCCAGCGGACAGGGGAGGATTAGGACCGGGGAGCTGTTTTTT. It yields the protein CASGQGRIRTGELFF.